This TCR beta chain was obtained from a study of blood T cell repertoires in COVID-19. For the study at large: Some COVID-19 samples were acute and others convalescent; all came from the United States, Italy and Spain.

This clone was detected only a few times. Assay used: immunoSEQ multiplex PCR; TCRdb lists only in-frame clones, some missing. The sample carries about 250,000 clones, less than 85% recorded once. Trimming shortened V by 6 bases and J by 4 bases, and 12 bases separated the two germline ends. The CDR3 is made up of 13 amino acids. Sequenced sample: peripheral blood. The chain links TRBV12-3 or TRBV12-4 to TRBJ1-2, with a possible D match to TRBD1 (6 bases). The receptor comes from a woman of 80 years or more with active or convalescent COVID-19. CDR3 nucleotide sequence: TGTGCCAGCAGACAGGGAGGGAGCTATGGCTACACCTTC. Amino acids: CASRQGGSYGYTF.